Following are 22 T cell receptor beta chains from one sample sequenced in a study of Tregs in tolerant kidney transplant recipients. The nonmyeloablative bone marrow transplants came from related graft donors, with transient mixed chimerism. The assay was immunoSEQ multiplex PCR, and TCRdb's table has in-frame clones only and misses some. The table lists about 11,000 clones, with roughly 26% in the top ten. Here the sequenced sample was CD8+ T cells from blood (PBMCs), taken 24 months after the transplant. All receptors come from a human patient who received a combined kidney and bone marrow transplant. Some of the T cells might come from the graft donor.

Turning to this clone: The CDR3 end lies 3 residues beyond the end of the read and is filled in from the germline J gene. The rearrangement links TRBV9 to TRBJ2-1, with TRBD1 as a possible D gene (6 bases). The CDR3 extends over 15 amino acids. V shed 0 bases and J shed 6 bases, with 13 bases lying between them. Germline V gene sequence: CDR1 SGDLS, CDR2 YYNGEE. The CDR3 spells CASSVVGQGSNEQFF. CDR3 DNA (partial): TGTGCCAGCAGCGTAGTCGGGCAGGGGTCCAATGAG.

A note on this clone: From the germline J gene comes the end of the CDR3, since the read stops 3 residues before it. The genes are TRBV7-8 and TRBJ2-1; 9 bases line up with TRBD2. In germline, CDR1 is SGHVS, CDR2 FQNEAQ. Losses at the gene ends were 1 base for V and 3 bases for J; bases not matched to a gene: 1. The CDR3 is 15 amino acids. The CDR3 here is CASSLVSGGYNEQFF. Incomplete CDR3 DNA: TGTGCCAGCAGCTTAGTTAGCGGGGGCTACAATGAG.

As regards this clone: The read comes to an end 3 residues before the CDR3 does, leaving the germline J gene to fill in the end. The V gene is TRBV20-1, the J gene TRBJ2-1; TRBD2 matches 9 bases. This CDR3 is built from 13 residues. Germline CDR1 DFQATT, CDR2 SNEGSKA (reference sequence). V dropped 3 bases and J dropped 8; count of bases not matched to a gene: 5. The DNA read from the CDR3 is TGCAGTGCTAGGAGGACTAGCGAATATGAG. It yields the protein CSARRTSEYE. The complete CDR3 reads CSARRTSEYEQFF.

CDR3: CAWSVTGELFF. The CDR3 DNA, read in part, is TGTGCCTGGAGCGTTACCGGGGAG. V is TRBV30 and J is TRBJ2-2; no clear D gene. The observed sequence ends 3 residues before the CDR3 terminus, with the missing tail filled in from the germline J gene. CDR1 is GTSNPN, CDR2 SVGIG, per germline (reference sequence). The V and J ends lost 3 bases and 5 bases respectively, with 4 bases between them. The CDR3 sequence is 11 residues long.

Note on this clone: The read finishes 3 residues shy of the CDR3 end, and the germline J gene is used to complete it. The rearrangement joins TRBV7-8 to TRBJ2-3; 9 bases line up with TRBD2. The junction had 3 bases not matched to a gene; V was cut back by 1 base and J by 4 bases. CDR3 length equals 15 residues. Germline CDR1 is SGHVS and CDR2 is FQNEAQ. CDR3 DNA (partial): TGTGCCAGCAGCTTAGAGGCGGGAGGGCCAGATACG. It translates to CASSLEAGGPDT. The whole CDR3 is CASSLEAGGPDTQYF.

Turning to this clone: The read stops 3 residues short of the end of the CDR3; the missing end is completed from the germline J gene. The chain is built from TRBV7-9 and TRBJ2-1; 9 nucleotides align to TRBD2. The V gene's germline CDR1 is SEHNR and CDR2 FQNEAQ (reference sequence). The ends lost 1 base at V and 7 bases at J; junction bases unmatched: 5. This CDR3 spans 15 amino acids. The part of the CDR3 DNA that was read is TGTGCCAGCAGCTTAGGGCCGACTAGCGGTAATGAG. It is translated as CASSLGPTSGNE. From start to end, the CDR3 is CASSLGPTSGNEQFF. Full variable domain (missing parts from reference TRBV7-9 and TRBJ2-1): DTGVSQNPRHKITKRGQNVTFRCDPISEHNRLYWYRQTLGQGPEFLTYFQNEAQLEKSRLLSDRFSAERPKGSFSTLEIQRTEQGDSAMYLCASSLGPTSGNEQFFGPGTRLTVL.

To note about this clone: The read gets to within 3 residues of the CDR3 end, and the germline J gene fills in the rest. The chain links TRBV7-3 to TRBJ2-1; 9 bases fit TRBD2. In germline, CDR1 is SGHTA, CDR2 FQGTGA. This CDR3 region has 16 residues. V lost 3 bases, J lost 6 bases, and 9 bases stayed unmatched. CDR3 loop: CASSFLGGRAINEQFF. The part of the CDR3 DNA that was read is TGTGCCAGCAGCTTCTTGGGCGGGAGGGCCATCAATGAG.

CDR3 DNA, as far as it was read: TGCAGTGCTAGCAAAAAGGGACTAGCGCGCACCGGGGAG. The encoded protein is CSASKKGLARTGE. The full CDR3 protein is CSASKKGLARTGELFF. J is TRBJ2-2 and V is TRBV20-1, with 10 positions matching TRBD2. The CDR3 end falls 3 residues outside the read, so it is completed with the germline J gene. This CDR3 has 16 amino acids. Germline V CDR1 and CDR2: DFQATT, SNEGSKA (reference sequence). Trimming at V came to 3 bases and at J to 4 bases, leaving 8 bases not matched to a gene.

About this clone itself: The read ends 3 residues shy of where the CDR3 ends; the end is completed using the germline J gene. This sequence joins TRBV19 and TRBJ2-3, with 9 positions matching TRBD2. After removal of 3 bases from V and 3 bases from J, the junction contained 4 bases not matched to a gene. CDR1 LNHDA and CDR2 SQIVND come from the germline V gene (reference sequence). The CDR3 is 15 amino acids. The CDR3 sequence is CASSILLAGTDTQYF. The CDR3 bases that were read are TGTGCCAGTAGTATCTTGCTAGCGGGAACAGATACG.

About this clone: Coverage ceases 3 residues before the CDR3 finishes, and the germline J gene fills in the end. The V call is TRBV7-8, the J call TRBJ2-4, with 11 bases identical to TRBD2. The length of the CDR3 is 16 residues. The V gene's germline CDR1 is SGHVS and CDR2 FQNEAQ. Unmatched junction bases numbered 8, after V lost 2 bases and J lost 8 bases. The CDR3 spells CASSLPRIAGGDIQYF. Partial CDR3 DNA: TGTGCCAGCAGCTTACCACGCATAGCGGGAGGGGACATT.

With regard to this clone: The read ends 3 residues early relative to the CDR3; the germline J gene fills the gap. This chain joins TRBV29-1 and TRBJ2-7; 8 bases match TRBD1. The CDR3 runs to 12 residues. After removal of 5 bases from V and 6 bases from J, the junction contained 6 bases not matched to a gene. Germline CDR1 SQVTM, CDR2 ANQGSEA. This chain's CDR3 is CSVWGQDGEQYF. The CDR3 bases that were read are TGCAGCGTTTGGGGACAGGACGGCGAG.

Of note for this clone: The CDR3 end falls 3 residues outside the read, so it is completed with the germline J gene. The J gene is TRBJ1-1, the V gene TRBV2; D may be TRBD1 (6 bases). Trimming shortened V by 8 bases and J by 7 bases, and 32 bases separated the two germline ends. The CDR3 sequence is 18 residues long. Germline CDR1 is SNHLY and CDR2 is FYNNEI. Incomplete CDR3 DNA: TGTGCCAGCTTTCCGGGACAAATATTAAGAACACTGAACGGTGAA. Its protein product is CASFPGQILRTLNGE. The full CDR3 sequence reads CASFPGQILRTLNGEAFF.

As to this clone: The read terminates 3 residues ahead of where the CDR3 ends, so the germline J gene completes it. The J gene is TRBJ2-7, the V gene TRBV18; D perhaps matches TRBD1 (5 bases). This CDR3 comprises 14 residues. Germline V CDR1 and CDR2: KGHSH, LQKENI. Trimming cost V 3 bases and J 2 bases, with 11 bases left between them. The covered CDR3 bases are TGTGCCAGCTCACCTCCTGACAGTACCTACGAG. Translating gives CASSPPDSTYE. The full CDR3 sequence reads CASSPPDSTYEQYF.

The covered CDR3 bases are TGTGCCAGCAGCCCGACAGGGGGGGTCACTGAA. It is translated as CASSPTGGVTE. The entire CDR3 protein reads CASSPTGGVTEAFF. This chain connects TRBV7-9 to TRBJ1-1, with 9 bases that match TRBD1. The CDR3 goes on 3 residues after the read ends, and that part is filled in from the germline J gene. V trimming: 5 bases; J trimming: 4 bases; junction bases outside the gene matches: 5. The CDR3 consists of 14 residues. Germline CDR1 SEHNR, CDR2 FQNEAQ (reference sequence).

CDR3 amino acids: CASSIRGPTPTYEQYF. The covered CDR3 bases are TGTGCCAGTAGTATAAGGGGCCCGACACCGACCTACGAG. This chain connects TRBV19 to TRBJ2-7, with a possible D match to TRBD1 (5 bases). Sequencing ends 3 residues short of the CDR3 end; the germline J gene provides the rest. CDR1 and CDR2 from the germline V gene are LNHDA and SQIVND (reference sequence). Trimming removed 2 bases at V and 2 bases at J, with 16 bases between. The CDR3 runs 16 residues.

Remarks on this clone: From the germline J gene comes the end of the CDR3, since the read stops 3 residues before it. The V gene is TRBV30, the J gene TRBJ2-7; D gene uncertain. V was shortened by 0 bases and J by 6 bases, with 15 bases between the two germline ends. Looked up from germline, CDR1 is GTSNPN and CDR2 is SVGIG (reference sequence). The CDR3 covers 14 residues. Incomplete CDR3 DNA: TGTGCCTGGAGTGTACAAACCCTGAGCGCCGAG. Its translation: CAWSVQTLSAE. The complete CDR3 protein is CAWSVQTLSAEQYF.

As concerns this clone: The CDR3 end is not reached by the read, which stops 3 residues before it; the germline J gene fills it in. Other DNA sequences within the sample encode an identical CDR3. The genes are TRBV7-9 and TRBJ2-7; possibly TRBD2 for D (5 bases). Germline V gene lookup returns CDR1 SEHNR and CDR2 FQNEAQ (reference sequence). The CDR3 consists of 13 residues. Trimming left V 2 bases short and J 2 bases short, with 7 bases between. CDR3 sequence reads: CASSLTGAYEQYF. The covered CDR3 bases are TGTGCCAGCAGCTTAACCGGGGCCTACGAG.

Worth noting for this clone: The DNA ends 3 residues before the CDR3 does, and the rest of the CDR3 is filled in from the germline J gene. V usage is TRBV7-6 and J usage is TRBJ2-1; perhaps TRBD1 as D (6 bases). The CDR3 contains 14 residues. Trimming removed 0 bases from V and 8 bases from J, with 11 bases in between. CDR1 and CDR2 from the germline V gene are SGHVS and FNYEAQ. CDR3: CASSLAGRGDEQFF. Partial CDR3 DNA: TGTGCCAGCAGCTTAGCGGGCAGGGGTGATGAG.

Comment on this clone: Sequencing ends 3 residues short of the CDR3 end; the germline J gene provides the rest. The chain has TRBV6-1 and TRBJ1-6, with TRBD1 as a possible D gene (6 bases). Between the trimmed V and J ends, which lost 0 bases and 8 bases, there was a span of 8 bases. Germline CDR1 is MNHNS and CDR2 is SASEGT. This CDR3 is built from 14 residues. The sequenced part of the CDR3 DNA is TGTGCCAGCAGTGAAGCGCCAGGGGATTCACCC. The encoded protein is CASSEAPGDSP. The full CDR3 sequence reads CASSEAPGDSPLHF.

Remarks on this clone: The observed sequence ends 3 residues before the CDR3 terminus, with the missing tail filled in from the germline J gene. V is TRBV29-1 and J is TRBJ2-7, with 14 bases matching TRBD2. This CDR3 region has 13 residues. The junction had 3 bases not matched to a gene; V was cut back by 6 bases and J by 5 bases. Germline lookup yields CDR1 SQVTM and CDR2 ANQGSEA. The sequenced CDR3 bases are TGCAGCGTGGGGACTAGCGGGAGTCACGAG. This translates into CSVGTSGSHE. Given in full, the CDR3 is CSVGTSGSHEQYF.

About this clone: With the read ending 3 residues before the CDR3 end, the germline J gene is used to fill in that end. This chain joins TRBV7-6 and TRBJ2-7; 7 positions agree with TRBD1. Germline CDR1 reads SGHVS; CDR2 reads FNYEAQ. Trimming cost V 1 base and J 2 bases; bases outside gene matches: 5. CDR3 length: 15 amino acids. The covered CDR3 bases are TGTGCCAGCAGCTTAGAAACAGGGGCGCCCTACGAG. This encodes CASSLETGAPYE. The whole CDR3 sequence is CASSLETGAPYEQYF.

Notes on this clone: The read ends 3 residues before the CDR3 terminus; that terminus is restored from the germline J gene. The chain is built from TRBV20-1 and TRBJ2-7; D unclear. The germline V gene has CDR1 DFQATT and CDR2 SNEGSKA (reference sequence). V lost 1 base to trimming and J lost 0 bases, with 7 bases between them. The CDR3 loop spans 13 amino acids. CDR3 DNA (partial): TGCAGTGCTAGAGGTCCGGTCTCCTACGAG. Translated: CSARGPVSYE. The whole CDR3 region reads CSARGPVSYEQYF.